The 27 T cell receptor beta chains given below trace back to one sample, sequenced in a study of blood T cell repertoires in COVID-19. Profiled with immunoSEQ multiplex PCR; TCRdb holds only in-frame clones, not every one. The profile shows 60,000 to 90,000 clones, roughly 82% of them singletons. Material for sequencing was peripheral blood. The receptors were sampled from a woman aged 50 to 60 with acute or convalescent COVID-19.

V usage is TRBV27 and J usage is TRBJ2-7; TRBD1 agrees at 9 bases. Germline loops: CDR1 MNHEY, CDR2 SMNVEV (reference sequence). The CDR3 contains 14 residues. V shed 5 bases and J 4 bases; nucleotides not matched to a gene: 6. As DNA, the CDR3 is TGTGCCAGCAGTGAGGGACAGGGTGGATACGAGCAGTACTTC. It specifies CASSEGQGGYEQYF.

This chain's CDR3 is CAWRGAGGLAGGYTF. CDR3 DNA sequence: TGTGCCTGGAGGGGGGCGGGAGGTCTCGCGGGTGGCTACACCTTC. The chain carries TRBV30 and TRBJ1-2; D is possibly TRBD1 (6 bases). CDR1 and CDR2 from the germline V gene are GTSNPN and SVGIG (reference sequence). The ends were cut back, 3 bases at V and 7 bases at J, with 21 bases in the middle. There are 15 residues in the CDR3.

The rearrangement links TRBV5-4 to TRBJ1-2; TRBD1 matches 9 bases. The J segment lost 5 bases and the V segment lost 0 bases, leaving 8 bases of the junction unmatched. Germline lookup yields CDR1 SGHNT and CDR2 YYREEE (reference sequence). The CDR3 has 16 residues. CDR3 in amino acids: CASSLGGQGIGYGYTF. The DNA for the CDR3 is TGTGCCAGCAGCTTGGGCGGACAGGGGATAGGATATGGCTACACCTTC. Full variable domain (remainder filled in from reference TRBV5-4 and TRBJ1-2): ETGVTQSPTHLIKTRGQQVTLRCSSQSGHNTVSWYQQALGQGPQFIFQYYREEENGRGNFPPRFSGLQFPNYSSELNVNALELDDSALYLCASSLGGQGIGYGYTFGSGTRLTVV.

This clone was counted only a few times. The J gene is TRBJ2-6, the V gene TRBV4-3; 10 bases map to TRBD1. The junction had 12 bases not matched to a gene; V was cut back by 0 bases and J by 1 base. CDR3 length: 21 residues. In germline, CDR1 is LGHNA, CDR2 YSLEER. The CDR3 region is CASSQDPTGQGVLSGANVLTF. In DNA, the CDR3 is TGCGCCAGCAGCCAAGATCCCACCGGACAGGGGGTTCTTTCTGGGGCCAACGTCCTGACTTTC.

This clone occurred many times. The rearrangement links TRBV6-5 to TRBJ1-6; D ambiguous. Deletions cut 8 bases from V and 4 bases from J, with 9 bases between. Germline V gene lookup returns CDR1 MNHEY and CDR2 SVGAGI. The CDR3 covers 13 residues. CDR3 amino acids: CASGREYNSPLHF. CDR3 bases: TGTGCCAGCGGAAGGGAGTATAATTCACCCCTCCACTTT.

The rearrangement joins TRBV28 to TRBJ1-6; D may be TRBD1 (6 bases). CDR3 length: 13 amino acids. V lost 5 bases to trimming and J lost 9 bases, with 11 bases between them. The germline V gene encodes CDR1 MDHEN and CDR2 SYDVKM. The CDR3 region is CASSPDRISPLHF. In DNA form, the CDR3 reads TGTGCCAGCAGTCCCGACAGGATTTCACCCCTCCACTTT.

The chain uses TRBV5-1 and TRBJ1-1, with a possible D match to TRBD1 (6 bases). CDR1 is SGHRS, CDR2 YFSETQ, per germline. The length of the CDR3 is 14 residues. V was shortened by 0 bases and J by 6 bases, with 12 bases between the two germline ends. The CDR3, as DNA: TGCGCCAGCAGCTTGGTGGGCAGGGGAGCTGAAGCTTTCTTT. This sequence encodes CASSLVGRGAEAFF.

The chain carries TRBV19 and TRBJ1-5, with 7 positions matching TRBD1. V trimming: 6 bases; J trimming: 8 bases; junction bases outside the gene matches: 10. This CDR3 is 14 amino acids long. Germline-derived CDR1 and CDR2 are LNHDA and SQIVND (reference sequence). The CDR3 here is CASSPQGMVKPQHF. CDR3 bases: TGTGCCAGTAGCCCACAGGGGATGGTTAAGCCCCAGCATTTT.

The chain carries TRBV5-1 and TRBJ1-1; 9 bases are a match to TRBD1. V was clipped by 4 bases and J by 5 bases; unmatched bases: 9. Germline assignment: CDR1 SGHRS and CDR2 YFSETQ. The CDR3 has 15 amino acids. CDR3 residues: CASSPGQGRRTEAFF. In DNA form, the CDR3 reads TGCGCCAGCAGCCCCGGACAGGGGCGAAGGACTGAAGCTTTCTTT.

The V and J genes are TRBV5-4 and TRBJ2-7, with 12 bases matching TRBD1. Germline loops: CDR1 SGHNT, CDR2 YYREEE (reference sequence). The V gene end was trimmed by 0 bases and the J gene end by 6 bases; junction bases not matched to a gene: 4. The CDR3 runs to 15 residues. This CDR3 is CASSLGGTGGSEQYF. CDR3 nucleotide sequence: TGTGCCAGCAGCTTGGGGGGGACAGGGGGCTCCGAGCAGTACTTC.

There are a few counts of this clone. V gene TRBV4-2 combines with J gene TRBJ1-5; 9 positions match TRBD1. Germline assignment: CDR1 LGHNA and CDR2 YNFKEQ. CDR3 size: 16 residues. Trimming took 0 bases from V and 5 from J; bases not matched to a gene: 5. The CDR3 loop reads CASSQDLTGGDQPQHF. The CDR3 DNA sequence: TGTGCCAGCAGCCAAGATTTAACAGGGGGCGATCAGCCCCAGCATTTT.

This clone was seen a handful of times. The gene calls are TRBV29-1 and TRBJ2-3, with TRBD2 as a possible D gene (6 bases). Germline CDR1 is SQVTM and CDR2 is ANQGSEA. This CDR3 has 17 amino acids. V dropped 4 bases and J dropped 0 bases, with 20 bases sitting between them. The CDR3 DNA sequence: TGCAGCGTTGCCGGTTTTCTCCAGCGGGCTAGCACAGATACGCAGTATTTT. Protein: CSVAGFLQRASTDTQYF.

The sample holds a few counts of this clone. This chain links TRBV7-8 with TRBJ1-3; D is perhaps TRBD1 (5 bases). This CDR3 region has 14 residues. Germline loops: CDR1 SGHVS, CDR2 FQNEAQ. Trimming cost V 1 base and J 6 bases, with 10 bases left between them. As DNA, the CDR3 is TGTGCCAGCAGCTTAGATGGGGGGATAAACACCATATATTTT. This encodes CASSLDGGINTIYF. Full variable domain (outside the CDR3, taken from reference TRBV7-8 and TRBJ1-3): GAGVSQSPRYKVAKRGQDVALRCDPISGHVSLFWYQQALGQGPEFLTYFQNEAQLDKSGLPSDRFFAERPEGSVSTLKIQRTQQEDSAVYLCASSLDGGINTIYFGEGSWLTVV.

This chain connects TRBV10-1 to TRBJ1-5; TRBD1 aligns across 11 bases. The CDR3 totals 17 residues. The germline V gene encodes CDR1 WNHNN and CDR2 SYGVQD (reference sequence). The junction had 8 bases not matched to a gene; V was cut back by 0 bases and J by 7 bases. CDR3: CASSESHGTGGRQPQHF. As DNA, the CDR3 is TGCGCCAGCAGTGAGTCGCACGGGACAGGGGGAAGGCAGCCCCAGCATTTT.

V gene TRBV24-1 combines with J gene TRBJ2-2; D may be TRBD2 (5 bases). CDR3 length: 15 residues. CDR1 is KGHDR, CDR2 SFDVKD, per germline. V was pared by 4 bases and J by 2 bases, with 10 bases between. CDR3 loop: CATSDQGRNTGELFF. CDR3 DNA: TGTGCCACCAGTGACCAAGGGAGAAACACCGGGGAGCTGTTTTTT.

J is TRBJ1-1 and V is TRBV19, with D maybe TRBD1 (6 bases). This CDR3 region has 16 residues. Germline assignment: CDR1 LNHDA and CDR2 SQIVND (reference sequence). V was clipped by 5 bases and J by 0 bases, with 16 bases between them. The CDR3 sequence is CASSYDIGQLNTEAFF. Written as DNA, the CDR3 is TGTGCCAGTAGTTACGATATCGGACAGCTGAACACTGAAGCTTTCTTT.

The genes are TRBV18 and TRBJ2-1, with 13 bases matching TRBD2. This CDR3 has 19 amino acids. CDR1 and CDR2 from the germline V gene are KGHSH and LQKENI. Unmatched junction bases numbered 8, after V lost 0 bases and J lost 3 bases. CDR3 bases: TGTGCCAGCTCACCACCGAACCTACTAGCGGGGGGGCTCTACAATGAGCAGTTCTTC. Translated: CASSPPNLLAGGLYNEQFF.

The V call is TRBV5-1, the J call TRBJ2-5; maybe TRBD2 (6 bases). The CDR3 is 15 amino acids. V was cut by 3 bases and J by 4 bases, with 16 bases left in between. Germline loops: CDR1 SGHRS, CDR2 YFSETQ. CDR3 coding DNA: TGCGCCAGCAGCTCTACGAACCCGCGGGGAGAGACCCAGTACTTC. Its translation is CASSSTNPRGETQYF. The variable domain in full, with the rest retrieved from reference TRBV5-1 and TRBJ2-5, is KAGVTQTPRYLIKTRGQQVTLSCSPISGHRSVSWYQQTPGQGLQFLFEYFSETQRNKGNFPGRFSGRQFSNSRSEMNVSTLELGDSALYLCASSSTNPRGETQYFGPGTRLLVL.

This chain connects TRBV28 to TRBJ1-1; tentatively, D is TRBD1 (5 bases). The V and J ends lost 6 bases and 10 bases respectively, with 12 bases between them. The CDR3 sequence is 11 residues long. CDR1 is MDHEN and CDR2 is SYDVKM in the germline V gene. The DNA of the CDR3 is TGTGCCAGCAGACCCGCGGGGGGAGCTTTCTTT. The encoded protein is CASRPAGGAFF.

The chain is built from TRBV7-2 and TRBJ1-5; D possibly corresponds to TRBD1 (5 bases). Trimming took 0 bases from V and 0 from J, leaving 9 bases between them. This CDR3 has 16 residues. Germline V gene data show CDR1 as SGHTA and CDR2 as FQGNSA. CDR3 sequence reads: CASSLAWQGSNQPQHF. The CDR3 DNA reads TGTGCCAGCAGCTTAGCGTGGCAGGGTAGCAATCAGCCCCAGCATTTT.

The CDR3, as DNA: TGTGCCAGCAGTTCTAGACTAGCGGGGGGCCCCGGCAATGAGCAGTTCTTC. Translating gives CASSSRLAGGPGNEQFF. The chain joins TRBV27 to TRBJ2-1, with 13 bases aligning to TRBD2. The CDR3 extends over 17 amino acids. The J segment lost 6 bases and the V segment lost 4 bases, leaving 9 bases of the junction unmatched. The germline V gene encodes CDR1 MNHEY and CDR2 SMNVEV (reference sequence).

The chain employs TRBV28 and TRBJ2-1; D might be TRBD2 (6 bases). Between the trimmed V and J ends, which lost 5 bases and 8 bases, there was a span of 10 bases. Looked up from germline, CDR1 is MDHEN and CDR2 is SYDVKM. The CDR3 contains 12 residues. This CDR3 is CASSAGRHEQFF. In DNA form, the CDR3 reads TGTGCCAGCAGTGCAGGGAGGCATGAGCAGTTCTTC.

This rearrangement joins TRBV3-1 (or the pseudogene TRBV3-2) to TRBJ1-4, with TRBD1 identical over 8 bases. After removal of 2 bases from V and 12 bases from J, the junction contained 2 bases not matched to a gene. The CDR3 consists of 12 residues. CDR1 LGHDT and CDR2 YNNKEL come from the germline V gene (reference sequence). The CDR3 protein is CASSQLDRELFF. The CDR3 DNA reads TGTGCCAGCAGCCAACTGGACAGGGAACTGTTTTTT.

The rearrangement joins TRBV21-1 to TRBJ1-4; TRBD1 was called by the table and not checked on the DNA. TRBV21-1 is a listed pseudogene. This CDR3 spans 19 amino acids. CDR3 bases: TGTGCCAGCAGCAAAAGGGGTCCACAGGGGAGGAAAGCTAATGAAAAACTGTTTTTT. Residues: CASSKRGPQGRKANEKLFF.

The chain couples TRBV19 to TRBJ2-2; maybe TRBD2 (6 bases). The CDR3 covers 16 residues. Germline CDR1 reads LNHDA; CDR2 reads SQIVND (reference sequence). V lost 2 bases to trimming and J lost 0 bases, with 10 bases between them. This chain's CDR3 is CASSIRGGANTGELFF. In DNA, the CDR3 is TGTGCCAGTAGTATACGCGGAGGGGCGAACACCGGGGAGCTGTTTTTT.

The gene calls are TRBV21-1 and TRBJ2-1; the table calls TRBD2, which could not be checked here. TRBV21-1 is flagged as a pseudogene. CDR3 length equals 13 residues. The CDR3 bases are TGTGCCAGCAGCAAAGACCCGGGGAATGAGCAGTTCTTC. Protein sequence: CASSKDPGNEQFF.

The chain employs TRBV19 and TRBJ2-2; 8 nucleotides align to TRBD2. The CDR3 has 15 amino acids. Germline V gives CDR1 LNHDA, CDR2 SQIVND (reference sequence). After removal of 3 bases from V and 2 bases from J, the junction contained 2 bases not matched to a gene. The CDR3 DNA reads as TGTGCCAGTAGTATTAGCGGGATTAACACCGGGGAGCTGTTTTTT. Its protein product is CASSISGINTGELFF.